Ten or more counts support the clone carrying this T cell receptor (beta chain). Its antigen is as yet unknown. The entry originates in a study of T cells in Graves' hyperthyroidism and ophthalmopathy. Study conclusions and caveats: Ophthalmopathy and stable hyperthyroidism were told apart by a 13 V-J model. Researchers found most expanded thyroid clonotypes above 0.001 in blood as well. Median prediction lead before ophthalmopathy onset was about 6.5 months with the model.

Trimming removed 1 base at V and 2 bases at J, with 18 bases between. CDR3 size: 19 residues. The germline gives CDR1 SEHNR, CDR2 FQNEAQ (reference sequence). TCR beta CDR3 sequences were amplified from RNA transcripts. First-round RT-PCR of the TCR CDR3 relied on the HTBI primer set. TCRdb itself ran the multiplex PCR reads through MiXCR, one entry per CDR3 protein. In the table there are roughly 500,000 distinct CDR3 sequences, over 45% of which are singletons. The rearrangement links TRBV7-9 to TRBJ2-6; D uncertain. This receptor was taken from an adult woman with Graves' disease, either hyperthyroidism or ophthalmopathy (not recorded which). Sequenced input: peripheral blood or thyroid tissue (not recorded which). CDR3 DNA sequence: TGTGCCAGCAGCTTAGGAGAAGGGTTCCGGGTACCTGGGGCCAACGTCCTGACTTTC. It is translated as CASSLGEGFRVPGANVLTF.